This T cell receptor beta chain was documented in a study of blood T cell repertoires in COVID-19. In the study overall: From the United States, Italy and Spain came samples of acute and convalescent COVID-19. T cells, B-cell-depleted T cells, or PBMCs provided the cDNA or gDNA that served as material.

How the authors handled the data: The assay estimated nucleated cells by amplifying reference gene primers. Using immunoSEQ multiplex PCR, the repertoire was profiled, and TCRdb retains in-frame clones only, with some absent. D and trimming come from the DNA, and the V and J calls and clone size come from that table. The data show 230,000 or so clones, 83% seen once. V was clipped by 4 bases and J by 8 bases, with 9 bases between them. The length of the CDR3 is 11 residues. The germline CDR1 and CDR2 sequences are DFQATT and SNEGSKA (reference sequence). The rearrangement uses TRBV20-1 and TRBJ2-1; perhaps TRBD1 as D (6 bases). Material: peripheral blood. This TCR was recovered from a man in his forties with active or convalescent COVID-19. Written as DNA, the CDR3 is TGCAGTGCTATCCAGGGGCATGAGCAGTTCTTC. This encodes CSAIQGHEQFF.